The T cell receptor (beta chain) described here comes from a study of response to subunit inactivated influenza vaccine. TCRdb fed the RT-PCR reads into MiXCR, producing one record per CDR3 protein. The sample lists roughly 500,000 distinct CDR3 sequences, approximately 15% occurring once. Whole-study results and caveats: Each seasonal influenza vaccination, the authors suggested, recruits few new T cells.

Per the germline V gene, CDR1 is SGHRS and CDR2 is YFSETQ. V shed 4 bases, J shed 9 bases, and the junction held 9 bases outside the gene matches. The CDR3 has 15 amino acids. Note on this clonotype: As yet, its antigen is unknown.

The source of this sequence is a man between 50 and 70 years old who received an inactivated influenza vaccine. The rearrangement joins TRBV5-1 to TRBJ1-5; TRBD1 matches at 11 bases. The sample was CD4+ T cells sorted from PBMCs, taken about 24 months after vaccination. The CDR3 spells CASSPGQGAWWPQHF. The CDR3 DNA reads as TGCGCCAGCAGCCCAGGACAGGGGGCTTGGTGGCCCCAGCATTTT.